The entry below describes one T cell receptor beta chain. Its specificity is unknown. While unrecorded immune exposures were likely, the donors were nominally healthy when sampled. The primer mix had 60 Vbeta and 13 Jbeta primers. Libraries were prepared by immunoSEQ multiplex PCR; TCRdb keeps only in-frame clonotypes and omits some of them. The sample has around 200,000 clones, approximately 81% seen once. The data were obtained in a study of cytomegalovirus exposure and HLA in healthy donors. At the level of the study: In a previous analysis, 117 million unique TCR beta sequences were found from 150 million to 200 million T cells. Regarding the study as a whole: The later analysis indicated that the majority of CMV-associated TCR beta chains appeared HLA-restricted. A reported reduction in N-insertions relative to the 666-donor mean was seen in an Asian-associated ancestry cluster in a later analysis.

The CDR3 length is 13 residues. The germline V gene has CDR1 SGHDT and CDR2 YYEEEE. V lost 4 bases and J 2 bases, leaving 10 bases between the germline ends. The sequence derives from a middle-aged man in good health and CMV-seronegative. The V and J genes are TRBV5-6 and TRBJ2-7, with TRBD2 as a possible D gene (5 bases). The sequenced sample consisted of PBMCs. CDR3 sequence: CASSPEATYEQYF. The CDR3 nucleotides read TGTGCCAGCAGCCCGGAGGCCACCTACGAGCAGTACTTC.